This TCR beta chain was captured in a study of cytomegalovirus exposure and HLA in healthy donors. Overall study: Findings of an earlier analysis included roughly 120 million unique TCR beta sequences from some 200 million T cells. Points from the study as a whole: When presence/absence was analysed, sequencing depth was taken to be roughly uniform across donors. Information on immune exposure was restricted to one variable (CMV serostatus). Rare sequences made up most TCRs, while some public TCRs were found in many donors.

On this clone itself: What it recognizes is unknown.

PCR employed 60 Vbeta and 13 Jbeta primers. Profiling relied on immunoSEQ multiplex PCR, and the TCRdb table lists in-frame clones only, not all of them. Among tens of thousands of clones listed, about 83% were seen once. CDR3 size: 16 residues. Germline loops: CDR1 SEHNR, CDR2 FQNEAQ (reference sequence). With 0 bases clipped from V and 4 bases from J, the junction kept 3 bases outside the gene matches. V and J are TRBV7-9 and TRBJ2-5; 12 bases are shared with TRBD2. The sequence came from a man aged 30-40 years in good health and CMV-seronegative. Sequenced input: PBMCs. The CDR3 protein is CASSLAPGLAGETQYF. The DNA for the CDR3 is TGTGCCAGCAGCTTAGCTCCGGGACTAGCGGGAGAGACCCAGTACTTC.